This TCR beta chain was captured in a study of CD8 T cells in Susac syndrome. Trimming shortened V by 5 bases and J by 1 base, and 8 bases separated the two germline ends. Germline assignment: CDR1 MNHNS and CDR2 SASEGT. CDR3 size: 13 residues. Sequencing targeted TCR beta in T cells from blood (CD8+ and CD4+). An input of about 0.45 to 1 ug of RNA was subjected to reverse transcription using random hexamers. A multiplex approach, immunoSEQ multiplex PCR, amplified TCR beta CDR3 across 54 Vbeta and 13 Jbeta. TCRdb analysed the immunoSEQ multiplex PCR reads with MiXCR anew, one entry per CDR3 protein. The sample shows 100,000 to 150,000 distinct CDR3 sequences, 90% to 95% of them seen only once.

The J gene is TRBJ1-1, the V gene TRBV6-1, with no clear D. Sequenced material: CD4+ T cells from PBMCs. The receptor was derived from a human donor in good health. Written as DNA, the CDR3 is TGTGCCAGCAGTCGCTTAGGGAACACTGAAGCTTTCTTT. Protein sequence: CASSRLGNTEAFF.